This T cell receptor beta chain originates from a study of blood T cell repertoires in COVID-19. Study summary: Some COVID-19 samples were acute and others convalescent; all came from the United States, Italy and Spain.

This clone was seen more than once but under ten times. Original data processing: Estimation of nucleated cell counts relied on the amplification of reference gene primers. TCRdb keeps only in-frame clones here, not all; method: immunoSEQ multiplex PCR. V, J and clone size are taken as reported in that table, and D and trimming were inferred from the DNA itself. The sample contains about 180,000 clones, over 70% of which appear only once. CDR1 is SGHNT, CDR2 YENEEA, per germline. CDR3 size: 13 residues. The trim removed 1 base at V and 7 bases at J, leaving 3 bases unmatched. Clinical history reported by participants formed the basis on which cohorts were assigned.

The clonotype was recovered from a woman aged 40 to 50 with acute COVID-19. Sequenced material: PBMCs or T cells enriched from blood (not recorded which). This chain joins TRBV11-3 and TRBJ1-1; the match to TRBD1 covers 7 bases. The DNA of the CDR3 is TGTGCCAGCAGCTTAGCCACAGGGGTTGAAGCTTTCTTT. Its protein product is CASSLATGVEAFF. Together with reference TRBV11-3 and TRBJ1-1, the CDR3 gives the full variable domain: EAGVVQSPRYKIIEKKQPVAFWCNPISGHNTLYWYLQNLGQGPELLIRYENEEAVDDSQLPKDRFSAERLKGVDSTLKIQPAELGDSAVYLCASSLATGVEAFFGQGTRLTVV.